One sample yielded the 19 T cell receptor beta chains listed below, sequenced in a study of response to subunit inactivated influenza vaccine. TCRdb called the RT-PCR reads again in MiXCR, with one record for every CDR3 protein. The sample carries roughly 710,000 distinct CDR3 sequences, 13% to 15% recorded once. The input for sequencing was PBMCs from blood, taken 14 to 15 days before vaccination. These receptors were obtained from a middle-aged man who received an inactivated influenza vaccine.

Ten or more counts support this clonotype. The rearrangement joins TRBV7-9 to TRBJ1-1, with a possible D match to TRBD1 (5 bases). Trimming removed 5 bases from V and 2 bases from J, with 12 bases in between. This CDR3 has 14 residues. The germline V gene encodes CDR1 SEHNR and CDR2 FQNEAQ (reference sequence). The CDR3 nucleotides are TGTGCCAGCAGCACGCCGGGACTAAACACTGAAGCTTTCTTT. This gives the protein CASSTPGLNTEAFF.

This clonotype was detected only a few times. V gene TRBV4-3 combines with J gene TRBJ2-4; tentatively, D is TRBD1 or TRBD2 (5 bases each). The CDR3 is 15 amino acids. Trimming stripped 0 bases from V and 6 bases from J, with 12 bases between. CDR1 LGHNA and CDR2 YSLEER come from the germline V gene. CDR3 sequence: CASSQEGRGRNIQYF. For the CDR3, the DNA is TGCGCCAGCAGCCAAGAGGGACGGGGTAGAAACATTCAGTACTTC.

This clonotype was recorded at least ten times. The rearrangement joins TRBV28 to TRBJ1-1, with D perhaps TRBD1 (5 bases). CDR1 is MDHEN, CDR2 SYDVKM, per germline. Deletions cut 2 bases from V and 3 bases from J, with 25 bases between. The CDR3 contains 19 residues. Written as DNA, the CDR3 is TGTGCCAGCAGTTTAGGAGGGACCTTCCCGCGCCTACAGGACACTGAAGCTTTCTTT. Its protein product is CASSLGGTFPRLQDTEAFF. The entire variable domain, with the rest obtained from reference TRBV28 and TRBJ1-1, is as follows: DVKVTQSSRYLVKRTGEKVFLECVQDMDHENMFWYRQDPGLGLRLIYFSYDVKMKEKGDIPEGYSVSREKKERFSLILESASTNQTSMYLCASSLGGTFPRLQDTEAFFGQGTRLTVV.

This clonotype was counted many times. V is TRBV6-2 or TRBV6-3 and J is TRBJ2-1; 11 bases agree with TRBD1. The CDR3 sequence is 15 residues long. The germline V gene encodes CDR1 MNHEY and CDR2 SVGEGT. The trim removed 8 bases at V and 9 bases at J, leaving 12 bases unmatched. CDR3 bases: TGTGCCAGCCGACGCTACGGACAGGGGGCGCGTGAGCAGTTCTTC. Encoded protein: CASRRYGQGAREQFF.

This clonotype was picked up a small number of times. The chain combines TRBV7-2 with TRBJ2-7; 7 bases line up with TRBD1. The germline CDR1 and CDR2 sequences are SGHTA and FQGNSA. Germline trimming cut 0 bases from V and 6 bases from J; bases unmatched to any gene: 8. The CDR3 has 15 amino acids. DNA of the CDR3: TGTGCCAGCAGCTTAGCCTCTAGCAGGGGGAGCGAGCAGTACTTC. This gives the protein CASSLASSRGSEQYF. Full variable domain (missing parts from reference TRBV7-2 and TRBJ2-7): GAGVSQSPSNKVTEKGKDVELRCDPISGHTALYWYRQSLGQGLEFLIYFQGNSAPDKSGLPSDRFSAERTGGSVSTLTIQRTQQEDSAVYLCASSLASSRGSEQYFGPGTRLTVT.

This clonotype was observed a handful of times. The genes are TRBV28 and TRBJ2-3, with 9 bases fitting TRBD1. The germline V gene has CDR1 MDHEN and CDR2 SYDVKM. With V trimmed by 7 bases and J by 13 bases, 9 bases remained unmatched. This CDR3 has 12 residues. The CDR3 coding sequence is TGTGCCAGCACTTTGGGACAGGGAAAGGAGTATTTT. Its protein product is CASTLGQGKEYF.

V gene TRBV6-5 combines with J gene TRBJ1-2; D perhaps matches TRBD1 (5 bases). V was cut by 0 bases and J by 4 bases, with 15 bases left in between. Germline values: CDR1 MNHEY, CDR2 SVGAGI. The CDR3 loop spans 16 amino acids. CDR3 in DNA: TGTGCCAGCAGTTACTCCATACGAGGGGTGACCTATGGCTACACCTTC. Protein sequence: CASSYSIRGVTYGYTF.

The chain carries TRBV20-1 and TRBJ2-7, with a weak D call TRBD1 (6 bases). Germline CDR1 reads DFQATT; CDR2 reads SNEGSKA (reference sequence). The germline V and J ends were trimmed by 6 bases and 6 bases, with 18 bases remaining between them. The length of the CDR3 is 13 residues. The CDR3 here is CSAATQGMPEQYF. CDR3 in DNA: TGCAGTGCCGCCACACAGGGTATGCCCGAGCAGTACTTC.

This clonotype has more than one count but fewer than ten. The chain uses TRBV10-3 and TRBJ1-2; no clear D. The CDR3 runs 13 residues. The V end lost 3 bases, the J end lost 4 bases, and 9 bases lay between the germline ends. Germline assignment: CDR1 ENHRY and CDR2 SYGVKD. The CDR3, as DNA: TGTGCCATCAGTGATTCCGGTATCTATGGCTACACCTTC. Translation gives CAISDSGIYGYTF.

There are many counts of this clonotype. The chain links TRBV5-1 to TRBJ1-2; D perhaps matches TRBD1 (6 bases). Germline V gene sequence: CDR1 SGHRS, CDR2 YFSETQ. Trimming took off 4 bases at V and 3 bases at J, with 19 bases between the two ends. This CDR3 has 16 amino acids. The CDR3 loop reads CASSPSGGHSYYGYTF. The CDR3 DNA sequence: TGCGCCAGCAGCCCAAGCGGGGGGCACTCCTACTATGGCTACACCTTC.

This clonotype has just one count. V gene TRBV5-1 combines with J gene TRBJ2-3, with no clear D. Between the trimmed V and J ends, which lost 1 base and 0 bases, there was a span of 6 bases. The germline V gene has CDR1 SGHRS and CDR2 YFSETQ. This CDR3 region has 14 residues. The CDR3 loop reads CASSLRPSTDTQYF. CDR3 nucleotides: TGCGCCAGCAGCTTGCGACCGAGCACAGATACGCAGTATTTT.

Regarding this clonotype: A clone one base away is much larger, so this may be a read error. This sequence joins TRBV28 and TRBJ2-7; D is uncertain. Germline CDR1 and CDR2: MDHEN and SYDVKM. The CDR3 is 12 amino acids. Trimming removed 3 bases from V and 6 bases from J, with 9 bases in between. The CDR3 loop reads CASSFLGIEQYF. CDR3 nucleotides: TGTGCCAGCAGTTTTTTGGGGATCGAGCAGTACTTC.

This clonotype was observed a handful of times. This rearrangement joins TRBV5-1 to TRBJ2-3; no clear D gene. CDR1 and CDR2 from the germline V gene are SGHRS and YFSETQ. V was shortened by 6 bases and J by 5 bases, with 7 bases between the two germline ends. This CDR3 region has 11 residues. The CDR3 here is CASKFLDTQYF. In DNA form, the CDR3 reads TGCGCCAGCAAATTCCTAGATACGCAGTATTTT.

This clonotype was found many times. The V and J genes are TRBV6-2 or TRBV6-3 and TRBJ2-1; D is unclear. The germline V gene encodes CDR1 MNHEY and CDR2 SVGEGT. Between the trimmed V and J ends, which lost 0 bases and 6 bases, there was a span of 3 bases. The CDR3 runs to 12 residues. CDR3 region: CASSYSFNEQFF. CDR3 DNA: TGTGCCAGCAGTTACTCGTTCAATGAGCAGTTCTTC.

The V and J genes are TRBV24-1 and TRBJ2-1; 7 nucleotides line up with TRBD1. This CDR3 region has 17 residues. The V segment lost 3 bases and the J segment 9 bases; nucleotides outside the gene matches: 16. CDR1 KGHDR and CDR2 SFDVKD come from the germline V gene. The CDR3 bases are TGTGCCACCAGTGATATGGTGGCGACAGGGAGTGTAAGTGAGCAGTTCTTC. This codes for CATSDMVATGSVSEQFF.

The rearrangement links TRBV3-1 to TRBJ1-1; D is ambiguous. The V gene lost 0 bases and the J gene lost 5 bases, with 7 bases spanning the gap. Germline-derived CDR1 and CDR2 are LGHDT and YNNKEL (reference sequence). CDR3 length equals 13 residues. CDR3 bases: TGTGCCAGCAGCCAAGAGAATCCGACTGAAGCTTTCTTT. Translating gives CASSQENPTEAFF.

The rearrangement joins TRBV5-1 to TRBJ2-2; 11 positions agree with TRBD2. The CDR3 runs to 14 residues. In germline, CDR1 is SGHRS, CDR2 YFSETQ. V lost 4 bases, J lost 10 bases, and 6 bases stayed unmatched. For the CDR3, the DNA is TGCGCCAGCAGCGCTAGCGGGGGGTCGGAGGAGCTGTTTTTT. Translation gives CASSASGGSEELFF.

This clonotype appeared many times. The chain carries TRBV18 and TRBJ1-4, with D possibly being TRBD1 (5 bases). V lost 5 bases to trimming and J lost 0 bases, with 16 bases between them. Germline CDR1 KGHSH, CDR2 LQKENI. The CDR3 has 17 amino acids. This CDR3 is CASSYTLGGPTNEKLFF. In nucleotides, the CDR3 is TGTGCCAGCTCATATACCCTCGGGGGACCAACTAATGAAAAACTGTTTTTT.

This clonotype has at least ten counts. The chain couples TRBV6-5 to TRBJ2-3, with D perhaps being TRBD1 or TRBD2 (6 bases each). Looked up from germline, CDR1 is MNHEY and CDR2 is SVGAGI. Trimming left V 2 bases short and J 4 bases short, with 16 bases between. This CDR3 comprises 16 residues. CDR3 loop: CASSYPEEGGPDTQYF. CDR3 bases: TGTGCCAGCAGTTACCCGGAGGAAGGGGGGCCAGATACGCAGTATTTT.